This T cell receptor beta chain derives from a study of CD8 T cells in Susac syndrome. Of note for this clonotype: Antigen unknown.

There are 14 residues in the CDR3. Germline V gene data show CDR1 as DFQATT and CDR2 as SNEGSKA (reference sequence). V was clipped by 4 bases and J by 0 bases, with 10 bases between them. TEMRA cells were FACS-enriched, with CD8+ and CD4+ T cells isolated negatively. Random hexamers served to reverse transcribe about 0.5 to 1 ug RNA. TCRdb called the immunoSEQ multiplex PCR reads again in MiXCR, with one record for every CDR3 protein. The sample gives roughly 100,000 distinct CDR3 sequences, just under 95% of which show up once; about 0.3% is in the top ten. Study results and caveats: Individuals included in the TCR sequencing and HLA analysis were acknowledged by the study to be relatively few in number.

The specimen was CD4+ T cells from PBMCs. This receptor was obtained from a human donor with Susac syndrome. The chain carries TRBV20-1 and TRBJ1-5, with unresolved D. The CDR3 here is CSATQAPSNQPQHF. Written as DNA, the CDR3 is TGCAGTGCTACCCAGGCGCCTAGCAATCAGCCCCAGCATTTT.